The entry that follows covers one T cell receptor beta chain sequence. V lost 6 bases and J lost 6; bases outside the gene matches: 6. From germline, CDR1 is MNHEY and CDR2 SMNVEV (reference sequence). This CDR3 contains 13 residues. The entry originates in a study of blood T cell repertoires in COVID-19. As for the study in general: There were acute and convalescent COVID-19 samples, and they came from the United States, Italy and Spain.

Method: immunoSEQ multiplex PCR; TCRdb's copy keeps in-frame clones and lacks some. The top ten clones hold roughly 9% of a sample with some 80,000 clones, about 80% of them seen once. The TCR sequence derives from a human donor in a cohort sampled during active COVID-19. The sequencing sample was made of peripheral blood. J is TRBJ1-2 and V is TRBV27; 8 bases align to TRBD1. CDR3: CASRSTGVDGYTF. DNA of the CDR3: TGTGCCAGCAGGTCGACAGGGGTCGATGGCTACACCTTC.